Shown below are 18 T cell receptor beta chains from a single sample sequenced in a study of early T cells in non-severe SARS-CoV-2 infection (dated by TCRdb to the early 2020s). The library was prepared using 5' RACE. TCRdb names NextSeq 500 as the instrument used. TCRdb redid the processing of the public reads, applying fastp at Q25 and MiXCR, and retained in-frame beta chains. Rows with one shared CDR3 protein collapse into an entry with the most common genes and DNA. The sample records just under 65,000 distinct CDR3 sequences, roughly 9% of which are singletons. The ten biggest clones cover about an eighth of the sample. Specimen: whole blood, collected at baseline. Receptor source: an adult who was a healthcare worker with PCR-confirmed SARS-CoV-2 infection or an uninfected control (not recorded which).

This clonotype occurred many times. The rearrangement uses TRBV24-1 and TRBJ2-3; 11 nucleotides match TRBD1. Germline values: CDR1 KGHDR, CDR2 SFDVKD. CDR3 length: 20 residues. The J segment lost 1 base and the V segment lost 3 bases, leaving 14 bases of the junction unmatched. The CDR3 spells CATSDPDRGRNNRGTDTQYF. The CDR3, as DNA: TGTGCCACCAGTGATCCGGACAGGGGGCGAAATAATCGAGGCACAGATACGCAGTATTTT.

The CDR3 loop reads CASSTQGGAEAFF. CDR3 coding DNA: TGTGCCAGCAGCACGCAGGGAGGCGCTGAAGCTTTCTTT. The V and J genes are TRBV7-9 and TRBJ1-1, with TRBD1 as a possible D gene (5 bases). The CDR3 runs 13 residues. V was pared by 5 bases and J by 6 bases, with 13 bases between. Germline V gives CDR1 SEHNR, CDR2 FQNEAQ (reference sequence).

This chain joins TRBV14 and TRBJ1-3; D not certain. Germline V gives CDR1 SGHDN, CDR2 FVKESK. CDR3 length equals 14 residues. Trimming removed 1 base from V and 2 bases from J, with 6 bases in between. CDR3 in DNA: TGTGCCAGCAGCCAAGGGAGGACTGGAAACACCATATATTTT. It encodes CASSQGRTGNTIYF.

This clonotype was seen more than once but under ten times. The chain's CDR3 is CASSLRKGVSYEQYF. CDR3 sequence (DNA): TGTGCCAGTAGTCTACGCAAGGGGGTCTCCTACGAGCAGTACTTC. The chain uses TRBV19 and TRBJ2-7; TRBD1 might be the D (6 bases). Germline lookup yields CDR1 LNHDA and CDR2 SQIVND (reference sequence). Between the trimmed V and J ends, which lost 5 bases and 0 bases, there was a span of 14 bases. This CDR3 is built from 15 residues. The whole variable domain, remainder taken from reference TRBV19 and TRBJ2-7, is DGGITQSPKYLFRKEGQNVTLSCEQNLNHDAMYWYRQDPGQGLRLIYYSQIVNDFQKGDIAEGYSVSREKKESFPLTVTSAQKNPTAFYLCASSLRKGVSYEQYFGPGTRLTVT.

The rearrangement links TRBV6-6 to TRBJ2-7; TRBD2 agrees at 11 bases. V gave up 7 bases and J gave up 4 bases; unmatched junction bases: 6. Germline CDR1 and CDR2: MNHNY and SVGAGI (reference sequence). This CDR3 comprises 14 residues. The CDR3 protein is CASTLLAGVYEQYF. In nucleotides, the CDR3 is TGTGCCAGCACCCTACTAGCGGGAGTGTACGAGCAGTACTTC.

The chain links TRBV7-6 to TRBJ2-7, with D perhaps matching TRBD2 (6 bases). The germline V gene has CDR1 SGHVS and CDR2 FNYEAQ. The CDR3 is 15 amino acids. V was clipped by 3 bases and J by 2 bases, with 14 bases between them. This CDR3 is CASSFYGGAAYEQYF. The CDR3 DNA sequence: TGTGCCAGCAGCTTTTACGGCGGGGCGGCCTACGAGCAGTACTTC. The complete variable domain, with remaining parts taken from reference TRBV7-6 and TRBJ2-7, reads GAGVSQSPRYKVTKRGQDVALRCDPISGHVSLYWYRQALGQGPEFLTYFNYEAQQDKSGLPNDRFSAERPEGSISTLTIQRTEQRDSAMYRCASSFYGGAAYEQYFGPGTRLTVT.

In this sample, this clonotype turned up many times. V gene TRBV24-1 combines with J gene TRBJ2-2; D unclear. The CDR3 is 13 amino acids. The germline V gene has CDR1 KGHDR and CDR2 SFDVKD. V lost 7 bases, J lost 5 bases, and 10 bases lay in between. The CDR3 region has the DNA TGTGCCACCAGAATGGACGAAACCGGGGAGCTGTTTTTT. Amino acids: CATRMDETGELFF.

This clonotype has just a few counts. The genes are TRBV7-9 and TRBJ1-1, with D possibly TRBD1 on 6 matching bases. The CDR3 contains 14 residues. Deletions cut 3 bases from V and 1 base from J, with 9 bases between. In germline, CDR1 is SEHNR, CDR2 FQNEAQ (reference sequence). Here the CDR3 DNA reads TGTGCCAGCAGCTTGGAACAGGGGAACACTGAAGCTTTCTTT. Its protein is CASSLEQGNTEAFF.

The chain couples TRBV7-9 to TRBJ2-7, with 9 bases that match TRBD2. The V gene end was trimmed by 6 bases and the J gene end by 5 bases; junction bases not matched to a gene: 8. Germline CDR1 and CDR2: SEHNR and FQNEAQ (reference sequence). This CDR3 is built from 14 residues. DNA of the CDR3: TGTGCCAGCAGGTCTAGCGGGACTACCGACGAGCAGTACTTC. It specifies CASRSSGTTDEQYF.

In this sample, this clonotype turned up many times. The chain couples TRBV24-1 to TRBJ2-1, with D unclear. The CDR3 length is 13 residues. Trimming stripped 7 bases from V and 8 bases from J, with 14 bases between. Germline V gene data show CDR1 as KGHDR and CDR2 as SFDVKD. The CDR3 sequence is CATRVTESHEQFF. CDR3 DNA sequence: TGTGCCACCAGGGTGACTGAGTCGCATGAGCAGTTCTTC.

The rearrangement links TRBV7-9 to TRBJ1-2; D not certain. V was clipped by 1 base and J by 5 bases, with 20 bases between them. The length of the CDR3 is 17 residues. The V gene's germline CDR1 is SEHNR and CDR2 FQNEAQ (reference sequence). CDR3 amino acids: CASSLVQVVPTSYGYTF. For the CDR3, the DNA is TGTGCCAGCAGCTTAGTCCAGGTTGTGCCCACTTCTTATGGCTACACCTTC. Complete variable domain (other parts from reference TRBV7-9 and TRBJ1-2): DTGVSQNPRHKITKRGQNVTFRCDPISEHNRLYWYRQTLGQGPEFLTYFQNEAQLEKSRLLSDRFSAERPKGSFSTLEIQRTEQGDSAMYLCASSLVQVVPTSYGYTFGSGTRLTVV.

The table lists this clonotype with many counts. The CDR3 here is CASSLTPGNGYTF. The CDR3, as DNA: TGTGCCAGCAGCTTAACGCCGGGAAATGGCTACACCTTC. The rearrangement links TRBV7-3 to TRBJ1-2; D remains unclear. Trimming removed 0 bases at V and 6 bases at J, with 8 bases between. The CDR3 has 13 residues. CDR1 and CDR2 (germline): SGHTA, FQGTGA. Full variable domain (missing parts from reference TRBV7-3 and TRBJ1-2): GAGVSQTPSNKVTEKGKYVELRCDPISGHTALYWYRQSLGQGPEFLIYFQGTGAADDSGLPNDRFFAVRPEGSVSTLKIQRTERGDSAVYLCASSLTPGNGYTFGSGTRLTVV.

This clonotype was recorded once. The CDR3 region is CASSQELATGELFF. The DNA of the CDR3 is TGTGCCAGCAGCCAAGAACTAGCCACCGGGGAGCTGTTTTTT. The chain joins TRBV3-1 to TRBJ2-2; D possibly corresponds to TRBD2 (6 bases). Deletions cut 0 bases from V and 4 bases from J, with 6 bases between. The CDR3 is 14 residues long. Per germline, CDR1 LGHDT and CDR2 YNNKEL (reference sequence).

This chain uses TRBV7-8 with TRBJ2-2, with D hard to call. Trimming left V 5 bases short and J 1 base short, with 2 bases between. This CDR3 contains 12 residues. The germline V gene encodes CDR1 SGHVS and CDR2 FQNEAQ. The CDR3 protein is CASSRNTGELFF. The DNA for the CDR3 is TGTGCCAGCAGCCGGAACACCGGGGAGCTGTTTTTT.

There are a few counts of this clonotype. The rearrangement links TRBV20-1 to TRBJ2-6; no definite D call. The CDR3 covers 14 residues. Germline V CDR1 and CDR2: DFQATT, SNEGSKA (reference sequence). V lost 1 base to trimming and J lost 0 bases, with 4 bases between them. DNA of the CDR3: TGCAGTGCTAGAGCAGGCTCTGGGGCCAACGTCCTGACTTTC. Amino acid sequence: CSARAGSGANVLTF.

This clonotype was recorded many times. The V and J genes are TRBV11-2 and TRBJ2-1, with 8 bases aligning to TRBD2. V lost 5 bases to trimming and J lost 5 bases; unmatched junction nucleotides: 11. CDR1 is SGHAT, CDR2 FQNNGV, per germline. CDR3 size: 16 residues. CDR3 sequence reads: CASSPQVSGSNNEQFF. CDR3 nucleotides: TGTGCCAGCAGCCCACAGGTGAGCGGGAGTAACAATGAGCAGTTCTTC.

There are a few counts of this clonotype. V and J are TRBV5-1 and TRBJ2-3, with D perhaps matching TRBD1 (6 bases). The CDR3 runs 17 residues. V was cut by 2 bases and J by 0 bases, with 16 bases left in between. CDR1 is SGHRS, CDR2 YFSETQ, per germline. CDR3 bases: TGCGCCAGCAGCTTACTCAGGGGTGGCTCAAGCACAGATACGCAGTATTTT. Translation gives CASSLLRGGSSTDTQYF.

The V and J genes are TRBV20-1 and TRBJ2-3; D unclear. This CDR3 contains 15 residues. Between the trimmed V and J ends, which lost 2 bases and 0 bases, there was a span of 12 bases. The germline CDR1 and CDR2 sequences are DFQATT and SNEGSKA (reference sequence). The CDR3 loop reads CSARKGSSSTDTQYF. The CDR3 bases are TGCAGTGCTAGAAAGGGCTCCTCTAGCACAGATACGCAGTATTTT.